The 22 T cell receptor beta chains given below trace back to one sample, sequenced in a study of PD-1 blockade in classical Hodgkin lymphoma. No patient escaped relapse after autologous stem cell transplantation, and brentuximab vedotin exposure varied. Assay used: immunoSEQ multiplex PCR; TCRdb lists only in-frame clones, some missing. The table records roughly 42,000 clones, approximately 71% of them present only once. Here the sequenced sample was peripheral blood mononuclear cells (PBMCs), taken at baseline. Every receptor here comes from a human donor with classical Hodgkin lymphoma.

This chain links TRBV27 with TRBJ2-1, with D maybe TRBD1 (6 bases). With 7 bases removed from V and 3 bases from J, the gap between germline ends came to 13 bases. The CDR3 is 14 residues long. Germline values: CDR1 MNHEY, CDR2 SMNVEV (reference sequence). CDR3 in amino acids: CASTRTANYNEQFF. CDR3 DNA sequence: TGTGCCAGCACCAGGACAGCGAACTACAATGAGCAGTTCTTC.

This chain connects TRBV7-9 to TRBJ2-5; TRBD1 aligns across 8 bases. CDR1 and CDR2 from the germline V gene are SEHNR and FQNEAQ (reference sequence). This CDR3 is 16 amino acids long. J lost 1 base, V lost 5 bases, and 9 bases had no gene match. The CDR3 nucleotides read TGTGCCAGCAGCCAAACAGGACAGGGACTCCAAGAGACCCAGTACTTC. It is translated as CASSQTGQGLQETQYF.

This clone was picked up one time. V is TRBV10-2 and J is TRBJ1-2, with TRBD1 identical over 7 bases. This CDR3 has 15 residues. Germline V gene lookup returns CDR1 WSHSY and CDR2 SAAADI. With V trimmed by 10 bases and J by 4 bases, 15 bases remained unmatched. The CDR3 DNA sequence: TGCGCCACCATCTCAAATACAGGGGACCCCTATGGCTACACCTTC. Translation gives CATISNTGDPYGYTF.

The V call is TRBV14, the J call TRBJ2-3; possibly TRBD1 for D (6 bases). Trimming left V 5 bases short and J 4 bases short, with 13 bases between. Germline values: CDR1 SGHDN, CDR2 FVKESK. The CDR3 has 14 residues. The CDR3 spells CASSWGLPPDTQYF. CDR3 in DNA: TGTGCCAGCAGCTGGGGGCTGCCCCCAGATACGCAGTATTTT. Full variable domain (outside the CDR3, taken from reference TRBV14 and TRBJ2-3): EAGVTQFPSHSVIEKGQTVTLRCDPISGHDNLYWYRRVMGKEIKFLLHFVKESKQDESGMPNNRFLAERTGGTYSTLKVQPAELEDSGVYFCASSWGLPPDTQYFGPGTRLTVL.

This clone came up once. The chain joins TRBV9 to TRBJ2-1; 10 nucleotides match TRBD2. In germline, CDR1 is SGDLS, CDR2 YYNGEE. The CDR3 is 16 residues long. J gave up 9 bases and V 3 bases, and 12 bases lay outside the gene matches. DNA of the CDR3: TGTGCCAGCAGCGCAAGTGCGCTAGCGGGGGTCAGTGAGCAGTTCTTC. This sequence encodes CASSASALAGVSEQFF.

This clone turned up a few times. This chain joins TRBV5-4 and TRBJ2-1; tentative D call: TRBD2 (5 bases). Germline CDR1 and CDR2: SGHNT and YYREEE (reference sequence). The V and J ends lost 1 base and 5 bases respectively, with 13 bases between them. This CDR3 is 15 amino acids long. CDR3: CASSLSEDLNNEQFF. The CDR3 nucleotides read TGTGCCAGCAGCTTGTCGGAGGATCTGAACAATGAGCAGTTCTTC.

This clone was detected only once. The rearrangement links TRBV9 to TRBJ1-2; unclear D gene. The CDR3 spans 11 residues. The V gene's germline CDR1 is SGDLS and CDR2 YYNGEE. The V end was cut by 6 bases, the J end by 5 bases, with 8 bases between. The chain's CDR3 is CASKNLYGYTF. As DNA, the CDR3 is TGTGCCAGCAAAAATTTATATGGCTACACCTTC.

The chain has TRBV7-9 and TRBJ2-7; D is unclear. This CDR3 spans 13 amino acids. Trimming pared 1 base from V and 4 bases from J, leaving 8 bases between. Germline CDR1 SEHNR, CDR2 FQNEAQ (reference sequence). This CDR3 is CASSLVWSYEQYF. As DNA, the CDR3 is TGTGCCAGCAGCTTAGTGTGGAGTTACGAGCAGTACTTC.

The CDR3 DNA sequence: TGTGCCAGCAGCTTGTCTGGGACGTCCAACGAGCAGTACTTC. Translation gives CASSLSGTSNEQYF. The rearrangement links TRBV7-6 to TRBJ2-7; perhaps D is TRBD1 or TRBD2 (5 bases each). Germline lookup yields CDR1 SGHVS and CDR2 FNYEAQ. V was trimmed by 3 bases and J by 5 bases, leaving 14 bases between them. The CDR3 covers 14 residues.

The gene calls are TRBV5-4 and TRBJ1-1; no definite D call. V was trimmed by 0 bases and J by 0 bases, leaving 12 bases between them. Germline lookup yields CDR1 SGHNT and CDR2 YYREEE (reference sequence). The CDR3 covers 16 residues. The CDR3 region has the DNA TGTGCCAGCAGCTTGGAGCCGCAAGCAATGAACACTGAAGCTTTCTTT. Residues: CASSLEPQAMNTEAFF.

This clone showed up just a few times. The gene calls are TRBV27 and TRBJ1-5; no reliable D call. From germline, CDR1 is MNHEY and CDR2 SMNVEV (reference sequence). The CDR3 is made up of 14 amino acids. Trimming shortened V by 3 bases and J by 7 bases, and 13 bases separated the two germline ends. The CDR3 protein is CASSFSGVGQPQHF. As DNA, the CDR3 is TGTGCCAGCAGTTTTTCGGGTGTAGGGCAGCCCCAGCATTTT.

The chain joins TRBV5-4 to TRBJ1-2, with D perhaps matching TRBD1 (6 bases). The CDR3 runs to 13 residues. V shed 2 bases and J shed 5 bases, with 10 bases lying between them. The V gene's germline CDR1 is SGHNT and CDR2 YYREEE (reference sequence). This CDR3 reads CASSFPGEYGYTF. The CDR3 DNA is TGTGCCAGCAGCTTCCCAGGGGAGTATGGCTACACCTTC.

This clone was found many times. The chain couples TRBV30 to TRBJ1-5, with D hard to call. The germline CDR1 and CDR2 sequences are GTSNPN and SVGIG (reference sequence). The CDR3 extends over 12 amino acids. V lost 2 bases, J lost 1 base, and 3 bases lay in between. The CDR3 here is CAWSLSNQPQHF. DNA of the CDR3: TGTGCCTGGAGTTTGAGCAATCAGCCCCAGCATTTT.

The chain couples TRBV11-2 to TRBJ2-7; TRBD2 matches 9 bases. Germline CDR1 is SGHAT and CDR2 is FQNNGV. The V gene end was trimmed by 5 bases and the J gene end by 3 bases; junction bases not matched to a gene: 2. This CDR3 is built from 13 residues. CDR3 sequence: CASSPTSGYEQYF. In DNA, the CDR3 is TGTGCCAGCAGCCCGACTAGCGGCTACGAGCAGTACTTC.

The J gene is TRBJ1-2, the V gene TRBV9; 8 bases line up with TRBD1. With V trimmed by 3 bases and J by 3 bases, 10 bases remained unmatched. The CDR3 consists of 16 residues. Germline CDR1 SGDLS, CDR2 YYNGEE. The CDR3: CASSAGSRGPDYGYTF. The DNA of the CDR3 is TGTGCCAGCAGCGCAGGTAGCAGGGGGCCGGACTATGGCTACACCTTC.

This chain connects TRBV13 to TRBJ2-4; possible D gene TRBD2, 6 bases. Germline assignment: CDR1 PRHDT and CDR2 FYEKMQ (reference sequence). The V end was cut by 5 bases, the J end by 8 bases, with 13 bases between. This CDR3 comprises 13 residues. CDR3 in DNA: TGTGCCAGCAGCCCCCCGGGACTCTACATTCAGTACTTC. Encoded protein: CASSPPGLYIQYF.

The chain joins TRBV9 to TRBJ2-7; TRBD1 aligns across 7 bases. The CDR3 is made up of 14 amino acids. The junction had 6 bases not matched to a gene; V was cut back by 3 bases and J by 3 bases. Germline CDR1 SGDLS, CDR2 YYNGEE. The CDR3 DNA reads as TGTGCCAGCAGCGCCTTCCAGGGGGACTACGAGCAGTACTTC. It encodes CASSAFQGDYEQYF.

The chain combines TRBV30 with TRBJ2-2, with TRBD1 as a possible D gene (5 bases). The V gene's germline CDR1 is GTSNPN and CDR2 SVGIG (reference sequence). The CDR3 length is 14 residues. Trimming left V 5 bases short and J 5 bases short, with 15 bases between. This CDR3 is CAWGKGHFTGELFF. DNA for the CDR3: TGTGCCTGGGGGAAGGGGCACTTTACCGGGGAGCTGTTTTTT. Filled out from reference TRBV30 and TRBJ2-2, the complete variable domain reads SQTIHQWPATLVQPVGSPLSLECTVEGTSNPNLYWYRQAAGRGLQLLFYSVGIGQISSEVPQNLSASRPQDRQFILSSKKLLLSDSGFYLCAWGKGHFTGELFFGEGSRLTVL.

The chain employs TRBV6-5 and TRBJ1-1; 8 nucleotides line up with TRBD1. This CDR3 has 16 residues. The trim removed 1 base at V and 11 bases at J, leaving 15 bases unmatched. The germline V gene has CDR1 MNHEY and CDR2 SVGAGI. The CDR3 DNA follows: TGTGCCAGCAGTTACTACAGGACAGGGACCAACTTTCGGGCTTTCTTT. This codes for CASSYYRTGTNFRAFF.

The V and J genes are TRBV5-8 and TRBJ2-1; D remains ambiguous. There are 15 residues in the CDR3. The germline V gene encodes CDR1 SGHTS and CDR2 YDEGEE. V was shortened by 0 bases and J by 4 bases, with 11 bases between the two germline ends. CDR3 sequence (DNA): TGTGCCAGCAGCTTGGTCGATTCTTATTACAATGAGCAGTTCTTC. It translates to CASSLVDSYYNEQFF.

The chain joins TRBV5-1 to TRBJ1-1; TRBD1 agrees at 8 bases. Looked up from germline, CDR1 is SGHRS and CDR2 is YFSETQ. This CDR3 is 14 amino acids long. V lost 4 bases, J lost 5 bases, and 7 bases stayed unmatched. Written as DNA, the CDR3 is TGCGCCAGCAGCGAGGACAGGGCAATAACTGAAGCTTTCTTT. It encodes CASSEDRAITEAFF.

The CDR3 sequence is CASSESTSPYEQYF. CDR3 nucleotides: TGTGCCAGCAGTGAATCAACCTCCCCCTACGAGCAGTACTTC. The genes are TRBV6-1 and TRBJ2-7; D is unresolved. Trimming pared 2 bases from V and 2 bases from J, leaving 10 bases between. This CDR3 has 14 residues. CDR1 MNHNS and CDR2 SASEGT come from the germline V gene.